One sample yielded the 22 T cell receptor beta chains listed below, sequenced in a study of ipilimumab plus nivolumab after autologous stem cell transplantation. Sequencing was performed with immunoSEQ multiplex PCR; in TCRdb, only in-frame clones are kept and a portion is missing. The table has fewer than 45,000 clones, around 92% seen once. The sample was PBMCs, taken in a trial of ipilimumab plus nivolumab as post-transplant consolidation. All receptors come from a male donor with multiple myeloma.

CDR3 loop: CASSPYPRAGGSNEQFF. CDR3 nucleotides: TGTGCCAGCAGTCCATACCCTCGAGCGGGAGGGAGTAATGAGCAGTTCTTC. The rearrangement joins TRBV28 to TRBJ2-1; TRBD2 aligns across 10 bases. The trim removed 5 bases at V and 7 bases at J, leaving 14 bases unmatched. The CDR3 length is 17 residues. The V gene's germline CDR1 is MDHEN and CDR2 SYDVKM.

This chain joins TRBV9 and TRBJ2-5, with 10 bases lining up with TRBD2. The ends lost 0 bases at V and 1 base at J; junction bases unmatched: 9. This CDR3 has 18 amino acids. The germline V gene encodes CDR1 SGDLS and CDR2 YYNGEE. The chain's CDR3 is CASSVDLAGGPLQETQYF. CDR3 DNA: TGTGCCAGCAGCGTAGATTTAGCGGGAGGCCCCCTCCAAGAGACCCAGTACTTC.

The gene calls are TRBV7-2 and TRBJ1-2; D possibly corresponds to TRBD1 (6 bases). Between the trimmed V and J ends, which lost 1 base and 4 bases, there was a span of 13 bases. Germline V gene sequence: CDR1 SGHTA, CDR2 FQGNSA. This CDR3 is 15 amino acids long. CDR3 loop: CASSLGLTGTYGYTF. Written as DNA, the CDR3 is TGTGCCAGCAGCTTAGGCTTGACAGGAACCTATGGCTACACCTTC.

The CDR3 nucleotides read TGTGCCAGCTCACAACAGGTACACTCTGGAAACACCATATATTTT. Residues: CASSQQVHSGNTIYF. The V gene is TRBV18, the J gene TRBJ1-3, with a tentative D call TRBD1 (5 bases). The CDR3 spans 15 residues. The germline V gene encodes CDR1 KGHSH and CDR2 LQKENI. Trimming took 4 bases from V and 0 from J, leaving 10 bases between them.

The chain joins TRBV19 to TRBJ2-7; 11 nucleotides align to TRBD2. The CDR3 loop spans 18 amino acids. V dropped 5 bases and J dropped 5; count of bases not matched to a gene: 17. Germline V gene lookup returns CDR1 LNHDA and CDR2 SQIVND (reference sequence). The CDR3 region has the DNA TGTGCCAGTAGTCCTTACCCGATGACTAGCGGGATTCGCCACGAGCAGTACTTC. Its translation: CASSPYPMTSGIRHEQYF.

This clone has only one observation. This chain joins TRBV19 and TRBJ1-5, with TRBD1 identical over 7 bases. The CDR3 runs 14 residues. Germline values: CDR1 LNHDA, CDR2 SQIVND (reference sequence). The V gene end was trimmed by 7 bases and the J gene end by 1 base; junction bases not matched to a gene: 4. In DNA form, the CDR3 reads TGTGCCAGTAATCGACAGGGAAGCAATCAGCCCCAGCATTTT. It encodes CASNRQGSNQPQHF.

The rearrangement links TRBV5-1 to TRBJ1-6; possibly TRBD1 for D (5 bases). Trimming took 2 bases from V and 10 from J, leaving 10 bases between them. Per germline, CDR1 SGHRS and CDR2 YFSETQ. The CDR3 has 13 residues. The DNA for the CDR3 is TGCGCCAGCAGCTTTGGAGGGGCCTCACCCCTCCACTTT. Translating it yields CASSFGGASPLHF.

J is TRBJ1-4 and V is TRBV28; the D is unclear. V was pared by 3 bases and J by 8 bases, with 13 bases between. The CDR3 is 14 amino acids. CDR1 MDHEN and CDR2 SYDVKM come from the germline V gene. DNA of the CDR3: TGTGCCAGCAGTTTTTACCGGGGAGGGGAAAAACTGTTTTTT. Translating it yields CASSFYRGGEKLFF.

CDR3 nucleotides: TGTGCCAGCAGCAGACCTAGCGGGGGGGCCGAGGCAGATACGCAGTATTTT. Translated: CASSRPSGGAEADTQYF. The V and J genes are TRBV21-1 and TRBJ2-3; TRBD2, the table's D call, lacks a check against the DNA. TRBV21-1 is a recognized pseudogene. The CDR3 spans 17 residues.

V usage is TRBV27 and J usage is TRBJ2-3, with 15 bases aligning to TRBD2. The CDR3 consists of 15 residues. CDR1 and CDR2 from the germline V gene are MNHEY and SMNVEV (reference sequence). J gave up 6 bases and V 6 bases, and 4 bases lay outside the gene matches. Here the CDR3 DNA reads TGTGCCAGCAGGGGACTAGCGGGAGGTCTTGATACGCAGTATTTT. Amino acids: CASRGLAGGLDTQYF.

The chain recombines TRBV7-2 with TRBJ2-7, with TRBD2 identical over 9 bases. Per germline, CDR1 SGHTA and CDR2 FQGNSA. The CDR3 contains 15 residues. After removal of 5 bases from V and 0 bases from J, the junction contained 5 bases not matched to a gene. CDR3 residues: CASSRSGGSSYEQYF. The CDR3 nucleotides read TGTGCCAGCAGCAGAAGCGGGGGGAGCTCCTACGAGCAGTACTTC.

This sequence joins TRBV7-2 and TRBJ2-7; D is possibly TRBD1 (6 bases). Trimming stripped 1 base from V and 3 bases from J, with 13 bases between. The CDR3 loop spans 15 amino acids. Germline-derived CDR1 and CDR2 are SGHTA and FQGNSA. CDR3 residues: CASSLEAGTIYEQYF. The CDR3 nucleotides read TGTGCCAGCAGCTTAGAGGCCGGGACAATCTACGAGCAGTACTTC.

The chain has TRBV18 and TRBJ2-7; D is ambiguous. Deletions cut 4 bases from V and 0 bases from J, with 4 bases between. The CDR3 covers 12 residues. Germline CDR1 is KGHSH and CDR2 is LQKENI. The CDR3 nucleotides are TGTGCCAGCTCACAGAGCTCCTACGAGCAGTACTTC. This translates into CASSQSSYEQYF.

This clone was detected once. CDR3 sequence: CASNVRNSPLHF. The CDR3 DNA follows: TGTGCCAGTAATGTCCGGAATTCACCCCTCCACTTT. This rearrangement joins TRBV19 to TRBJ1-6, with D hard to call. The CDR3 length is 12 residues. Deletions cut 7 bases from V and 7 bases from J, with 8 bases between. Germline-derived CDR1 and CDR2 are LNHDA and SQIVND (reference sequence).

V is TRBV18 and J is TRBJ1-2; D possibly corresponds to TRBD1 (6 bases). The CDR3 length is 14 residues. The germline gives CDR1 KGHSH, CDR2 LQKENI. The V end lost 3 bases, the J end lost 13 bases, and 21 bases lay between the germline ends. The CDR3 is CASSPSGGPRGGTF. The DNA of the CDR3 is TGTGCCAGCTCACCCTCTGGAGGGCCCCGAGGGGGCACCTTC.

The V gene is TRBV5-1, the J gene TRBJ2-3, with unresolved D. Germline V lookup: CDR1 SGHRS, CDR2 YFSETQ. CDR3 size: 14 residues. The ends were cut back, 2 bases at V and 1 base at J, with 8 bases in the middle. CDR3 amino acids: CASSFSAGTDTQYF. The DNA for the CDR3 is TGCGCCAGCAGCTTTTCGGCGGGCACAGATACGCAGTATTTT.

V and J are TRBV13 and TRBJ2-7; D remains ambiguous. Germline V gene data show CDR1 as PRHDT and CDR2 as FYEKMQ (reference sequence). The V gene lost 0 bases and the J gene lost 4 bases, with 7 bases spanning the gap. The CDR3 is made up of 13 amino acids. The CDR3 loop reads CASSLGGLYEQYF. In DNA, the CDR3 is TGTGCCAGCAGCTTAGGCGGATTATACGAGCAGTACTTC.

The V and J genes are TRBV11-3 and TRBJ1-1; maybe TRBD1 (5 bases). V lost 4 bases and J 1 base, leaving 19 bases between the germline ends. This CDR3 region has 17 residues. CDR1 and CDR2 (germline): SGHNT, YENEEA. The CDR3 DNA sequence: TGTGCCAGCAGCTCCCGGACATCAGGCCGGTGGAACACTGAAGCTTTCTTT. It codes for CASSSRTSGRWNTEAFF.

The V and J genes are TRBV6-1 and TRBJ2-5, with D possibly matching TRBD2 (5 bases). CDR1 and CDR2 (germline): MNHNS, SASEGT. The CDR3 runs to 13 residues. V was clipped by 7 bases and J by 4 bases, with 13 bases between them. The CDR3 sequence is CASKALDLETQYF. CDR3 DNA: TGTGCCAGCAAAGCACTAGATCTAGAGACCCAGTACTTC.

The chain links TRBV28 to TRBJ2-2; the D is unclear. Trimming removed 7 bases at V and 1 base at J, with 4 bases between. Per germline, CDR1 MDHEN and CDR2 SYDVKM. There are 12 residues in the CDR3. The CDR3 bases are TGTGCCAGCACACAGAACACCGGGGAGCTGTTTTTT. It codes for CASTQNTGELFF.

V is TRBV2 and J is TRBJ2-3; TRBD1 aligns across 8 bases. V trimming: 6 bases; J trimming: 4 bases; junction bases outside the gene matches: 15. CDR1 is SNHLY, CDR2 FYNNEI, per germline. The CDR3 runs 17 residues. This chain's CDR3 is CASSRPGGPTLSDTQYF. Here the CDR3 DNA reads TGTGCCAGCAGCCGCCCAGGGGGCCCCACATTGTCAGATACGCAGTATTTT.

This clone was counted a few times. This chain links TRBV6-5 with TRBJ2-3; TRBD1 or TRBD2 may be the D gene (5 bases each). CDR1 and CDR2 from the germline V gene are MNHEY and SVGAGI. The germline V and J ends were trimmed by 4 bases and 1 base, with 12 bases remaining between them. The CDR3 consists of 15 residues. CDR3 loop: CASSSGTIRTDTQYF. The DNA of the CDR3 is TGTGCCAGCAGTTCCGGGACCATTCGCACAGATACGCAGTATTTT.